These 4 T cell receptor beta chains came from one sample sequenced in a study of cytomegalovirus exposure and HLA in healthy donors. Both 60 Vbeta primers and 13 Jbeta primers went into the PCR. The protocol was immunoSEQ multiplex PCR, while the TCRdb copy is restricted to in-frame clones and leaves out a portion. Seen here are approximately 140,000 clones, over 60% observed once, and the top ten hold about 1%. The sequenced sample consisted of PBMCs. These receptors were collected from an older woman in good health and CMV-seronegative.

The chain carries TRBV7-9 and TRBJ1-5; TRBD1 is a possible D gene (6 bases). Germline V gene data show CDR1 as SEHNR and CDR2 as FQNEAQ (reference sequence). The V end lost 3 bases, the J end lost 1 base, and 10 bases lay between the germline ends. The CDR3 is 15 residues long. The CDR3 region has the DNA TGTGCCAGCAGCTTCTCAACAGGGAGCAATCAGCCCCAGCATTTT. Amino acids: CASSFSTGSNQPQHF.

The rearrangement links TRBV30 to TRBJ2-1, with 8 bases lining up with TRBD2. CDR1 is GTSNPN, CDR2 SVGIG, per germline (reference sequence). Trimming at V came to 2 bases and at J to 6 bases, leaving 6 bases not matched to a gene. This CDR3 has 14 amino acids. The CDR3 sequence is CAWSLGLAGNEQFF. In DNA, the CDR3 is TGTGCCTGGAGTCTAGGGCTAGCGGGCAATGAGCAGTTCTTC.

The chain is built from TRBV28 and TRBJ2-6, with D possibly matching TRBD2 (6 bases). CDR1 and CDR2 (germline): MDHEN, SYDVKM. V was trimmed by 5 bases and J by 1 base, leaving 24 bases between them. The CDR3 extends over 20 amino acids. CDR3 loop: CASSLRTGRGIKSGANVLTF. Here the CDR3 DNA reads TGTGCCAGCAGTCTTCGGACTGGGCGGGGAATAAAGTCTGGGGCCAACGTCCTGACTTTC.

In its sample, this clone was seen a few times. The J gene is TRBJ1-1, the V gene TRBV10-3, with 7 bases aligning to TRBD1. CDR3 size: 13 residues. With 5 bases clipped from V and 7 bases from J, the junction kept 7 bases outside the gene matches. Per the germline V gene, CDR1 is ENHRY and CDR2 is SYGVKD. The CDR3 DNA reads TGTGCCATCAGTCAGAACAGGGGTGGTGAAGCTTTCTTT. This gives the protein CAISQNRGGEAFF.